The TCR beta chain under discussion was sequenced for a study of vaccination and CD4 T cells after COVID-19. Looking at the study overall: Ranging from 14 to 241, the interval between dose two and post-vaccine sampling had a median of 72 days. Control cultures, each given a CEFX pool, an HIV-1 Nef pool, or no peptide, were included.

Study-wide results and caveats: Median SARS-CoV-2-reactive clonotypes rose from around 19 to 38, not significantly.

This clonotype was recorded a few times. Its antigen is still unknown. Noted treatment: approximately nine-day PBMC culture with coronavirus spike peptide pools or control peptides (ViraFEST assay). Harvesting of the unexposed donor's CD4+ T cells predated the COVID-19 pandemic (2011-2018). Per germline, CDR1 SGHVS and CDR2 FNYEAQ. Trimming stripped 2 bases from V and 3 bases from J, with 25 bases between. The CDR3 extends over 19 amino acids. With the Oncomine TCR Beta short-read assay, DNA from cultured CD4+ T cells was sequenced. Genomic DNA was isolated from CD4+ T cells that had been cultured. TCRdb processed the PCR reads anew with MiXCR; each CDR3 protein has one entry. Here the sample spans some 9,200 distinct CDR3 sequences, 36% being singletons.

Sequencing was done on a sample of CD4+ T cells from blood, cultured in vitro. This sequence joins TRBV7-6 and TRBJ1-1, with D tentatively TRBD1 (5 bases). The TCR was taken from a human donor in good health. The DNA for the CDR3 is TGTGCCAGCAGCTTATTAGGCGGGGGAGGCGGGGGTGTTTACACTGAAGCTTTCTTT. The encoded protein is CASSLLGGGGGGVYTEAFF.